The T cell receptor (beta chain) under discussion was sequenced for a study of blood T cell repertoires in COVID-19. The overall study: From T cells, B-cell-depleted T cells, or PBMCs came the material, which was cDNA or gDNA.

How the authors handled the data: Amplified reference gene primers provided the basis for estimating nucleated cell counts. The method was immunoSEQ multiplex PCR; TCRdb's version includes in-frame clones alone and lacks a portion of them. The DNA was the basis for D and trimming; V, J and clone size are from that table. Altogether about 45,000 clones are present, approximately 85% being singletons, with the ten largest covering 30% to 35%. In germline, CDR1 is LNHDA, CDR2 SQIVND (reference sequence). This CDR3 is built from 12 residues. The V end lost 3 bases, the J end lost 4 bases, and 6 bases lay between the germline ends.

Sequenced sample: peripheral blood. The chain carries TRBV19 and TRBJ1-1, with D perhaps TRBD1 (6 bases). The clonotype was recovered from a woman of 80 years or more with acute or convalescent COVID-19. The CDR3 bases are TGTGCCAGTAGTATCAGGGGCACTGAAGCTTTCTTT. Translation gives CASSIRGTEAFF.